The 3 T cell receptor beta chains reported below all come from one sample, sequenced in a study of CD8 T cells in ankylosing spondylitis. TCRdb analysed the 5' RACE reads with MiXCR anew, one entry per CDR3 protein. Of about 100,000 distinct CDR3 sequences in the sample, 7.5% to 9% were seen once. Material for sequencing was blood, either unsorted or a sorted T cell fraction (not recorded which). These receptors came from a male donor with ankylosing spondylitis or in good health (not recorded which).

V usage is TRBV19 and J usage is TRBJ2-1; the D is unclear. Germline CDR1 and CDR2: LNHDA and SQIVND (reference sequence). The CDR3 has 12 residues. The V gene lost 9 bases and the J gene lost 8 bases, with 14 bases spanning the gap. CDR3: CARPDQSDEQFF. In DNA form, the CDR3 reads TGTGCCAGACCGGACCAATCGGATGAGCAGTTCTTC.

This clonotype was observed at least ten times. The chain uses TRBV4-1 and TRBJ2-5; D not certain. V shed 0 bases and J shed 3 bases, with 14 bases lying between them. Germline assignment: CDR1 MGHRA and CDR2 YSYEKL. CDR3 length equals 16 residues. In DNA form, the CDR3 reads TGCGCCAGCAGCCAAGACCGGTTCCGGCCAGAAGAGACCCAGTACTTC. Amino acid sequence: CASSQDRFRPEETQYF.

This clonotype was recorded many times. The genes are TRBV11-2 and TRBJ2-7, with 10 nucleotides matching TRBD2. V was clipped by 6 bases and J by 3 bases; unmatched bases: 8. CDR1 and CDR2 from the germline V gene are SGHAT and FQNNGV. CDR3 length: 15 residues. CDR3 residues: CASSSRLAGGYEQYF. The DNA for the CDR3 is TGTGCCAGCAGTAGTCGACTAGCGGGCGGCTACGAGCAGTACTTC.